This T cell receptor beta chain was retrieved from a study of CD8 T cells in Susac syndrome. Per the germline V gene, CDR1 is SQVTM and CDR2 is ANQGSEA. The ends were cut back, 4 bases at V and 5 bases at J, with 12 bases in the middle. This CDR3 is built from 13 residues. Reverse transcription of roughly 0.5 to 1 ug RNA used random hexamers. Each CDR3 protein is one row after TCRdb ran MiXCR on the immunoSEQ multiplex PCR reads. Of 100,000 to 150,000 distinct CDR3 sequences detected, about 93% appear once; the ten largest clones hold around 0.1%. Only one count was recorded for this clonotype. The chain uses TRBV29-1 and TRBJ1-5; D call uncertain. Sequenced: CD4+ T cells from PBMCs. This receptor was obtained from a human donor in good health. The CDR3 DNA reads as TGCAGCGTTGGATTGTGGGCAGATCAGCCCCAGCATTTT. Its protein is CSVGLWADQPQHF.